This T cell receptor (beta chain) came from a study of a mutant IDH1 vaccine in newly diagnosed glioma. Study in general: Every participant had undergone radiotherapy, temozolomide, or both before, and most underwent both. Study-wide results and caveats: Seemingly, top peripheral T cell clonotype changes bore no relation to pseudoprogression.

This sample's time point: week 23, last vaccination. Vaccination used 300 ug of mutant IDH1 20-mer peptide per dose, with topical imiquimod. With respect to this clone: Its antigen remains unidentified.

Libraries were prepared by immunoSEQ multiplex PCR; TCRdb keeps only in-frame clonotypes and omits some of them. Altogether about 44,000 clones are present, around 93% being singletons, with the ten largest covering 3% to 4.5%. V lost 5 bases, J lost 7 bases, and 23 bases lay in between. The germline gives CDR1 WNHNN, CDR2 SYGVQD (reference sequence). This CDR3 contains 16 residues. Sequences were derived from PBMCs, sampled from a glioma patient whose treatment included an IDH1 peptide vaccine. The V gene is TRBV10-1, the J gene TRBJ1-1, with D possibly TRBD1 on 6 matching bases. This clonotype was sampled from a man in his fifties or sixties with glioma. CDR3: CASSSSRQVSLNEAFF. The CDR3 DNA reads TGCGCCAGCAGTTCCTCCCGACAGGTCTCTCTTAATGAAGCTTTCTTT.